The T cell receptor (beta chain) described here comes from a study of molecular identifiers for immune sequencing clone quantification. Findings of the study overall: In naive cells, clones above 20 RNA copies held under 1% of molecules, whereas in effector cells they held over 97%.

The authors gated naive CD8 T cells as CD8+CD4-CCR7+CD45RA+ for sorting. The CDR3 spans 17 residues. Between the trimmed V and J ends, which lost 2 bases and 4 bases, there was a span of 20 bases. The table lists this clonotype with a few counts. Its antigen is still unknown. With listed TCR primers and previously described methods, bulk TCR libraries were prepared. TCRdb reprocessed the PCR reads via MiXCR and lists one record per CDR3 protein. The profile shows fewer than 350,000 distinct CDR3 sequences, roughly 24% of them singletons. Sequenced input: naive CD8+ T cells from blood, with Jurkat cell RNA spiked in. Subset in this sample: FACS-sorted CD8+CD4-CCR7+CD45RA+ naive T cells. The origin of this receptor is a human donor in good health. Some libraries in this study had Jurkat cell RNA spiked in. The chain carries TRBV12-3 or TRBV12-4 and TRBJ1-1, with D unresolved. The chain's CDR3 is CASSLSYNIVVSTEAFF. DNA for the CDR3: TGTGCCAGCAGTTTATCTTACAACATTGTTGTGTCCACTGAAGCTTTCTTT.